These 16 T cell receptor beta chains share one sample of origin, sequenced in a study of control samples from healthy donors and cancer patients. Assay used: immunoSEQ multiplex PCR; TCRdb lists only in-frame clones, some missing. The table has roughly 120,000 clones, 88% seen once. The sample taken for sequencing was blood. The receptors come from a woman in her 70s in good health.

The V gene is TRBV5-1, the J gene TRBJ1-6; weak D call: TRBD1 (6 bases). Germline loops: CDR1 SGHRS, CDR2 YFSETQ. The CDR3 is made up of 13 amino acids. V lost 4 bases and J lost 8, with 10 bases in between. This chain's CDR3 is CASSKDRDSPLHF. CDR3 coding DNA: TGCGCCAGCAGCAAGGACAGAGATTCACCCCTCCACTTT.

The count of this clone is one. The CDR3 nucleotides are TGTGCCAGTAGTCCTAGGGTTGGAAATGAGCAGTTCTTC. It is translated as CASSPRVGNEQFF. V gene TRBV19 combines with J gene TRBJ2-1, with D hard to call. Between the trimmed V and J ends, which lost 5 bases and 7 bases, there was a span of 12 bases. Germline values: CDR1 LNHDA, CDR2 SQIVND (reference sequence). This CDR3 spans 13 amino acids.

This chain links TRBV6-4 with TRBJ2-3; 7 bases are a match to TRBD1. From germline, CDR1 is MRHNA and CDR2 SNTAGT. The CDR3 length is 13 residues. V was pared by 1 base and J by 9 bases, with 4 bases of the junction left unmatched. CDR3 nucleotides: TGTGCCAGCAGTGACTATGAGGGGGCGACGCAGTATTTT. It codes for CASSDYEGATQYF.

This chain uses TRBV5-5 with TRBJ2-5, with D unresolved. The CDR3 length is 14 residues. Trimming cost V 4 bases and J 2 bases, with 12 bases left between them. Germline-derived CDR1 and CDR2 are SGHKS and YYEKEE (reference sequence). CDR3 amino acids: CASSLPTIQETQYF. In DNA, the CDR3 is TGTGCCAGCAGCCTTCCTACTATTCAAGAGACCCAGTACTTC.

The V and J genes are TRBV6-5 and TRBJ1-6, with D unclear. V lost 7 bases and J 0 bases, leaving 4 bases between the germline ends. Germline CDR1 MNHEY, CDR2 SVGAGI. The CDR3 consists of 13 residues. CDR3: CASTNSYNSPLHF. For the CDR3, the DNA is TGTGCCAGCACAAACTCCTATAATTCACCCCTCCACTTT.

V and J are TRBV6-5 and TRBJ1-5, with D perhaps matching TRBD1 (5 bases). V was cut by 2 bases and J by 7 bases, with 18 bases left in between. Germline CDR1 reads MNHEY; CDR2 reads SVGAGI. The CDR3 has 16 amino acids. For the CDR3, the DNA is TGTGCCAGCAGTTACACCGATCCAGGGTTGGACCAGCCCCAGCATTTT. Translating gives CASSYTDPGLDQPQHF.

Comment on this clone: The identical CDR3 is also encoded by other nucleotide sequences in the sample. The rearrangement links TRBV5-1 to TRBJ2-1; D unclear. Germline assignment: CDR1 SGHRS and CDR2 YFSETQ. CDR3 size: 15 residues. The ends were cut back, 0 bases at V and 0 bases at J, with 7 bases in the middle. Here the CDR3 DNA reads TGCGCCAGCAGCTTGGCCTCGAGCTCCTACAATGAGCAGTTCTTC. Translation gives CASSLASSSYNEQFF.

The chain combines TRBV1 with TRBJ1-4; the D segment call TRBD1 is taken from the table without a DNA check. TRBV1 is listed as a pseudogene. The CDR3 runs 14 residues. The chain's CDR3 is CTSSQTATNEKLFF. In DNA form, the CDR3 reads TGCACCAGCAGCCAAACAGCAACTAATGAAAAACTGTTTTTT.

The chain joins TRBV3-1 (or the pseudogene TRBV3-2) to TRBJ1-1; D is uncertain. The germline V gene encodes CDR1 LGHDT and CDR2 YNNKEL (reference sequence). The V end lost 2 bases, the J end lost 1 base, and 11 bases lay between the germline ends. CDR3 length equals 15 residues. CDR3 DNA sequence: TGTGCCAGCAGCCAACCTAACACCAGGAACACTGAAGCTTTCTTT. Protein sequence: CASSQPNTRNTEAFF.

This chain links TRBV12-3 or TRBV12-4 with TRBJ2-3; D possibly corresponds to TRBD1 (5 bases). Trimming took 10 bases from V and 4 from J, leaving 15 bases between them. The CDR3 has 13 residues. The CDR3, as DNA: TGTGCCACCAAAGTCGACAGCGCAGATACGCAGTATTTT. This encodes CATKVDSADTQYF.

V gene TRBV5-1 combines with J gene TRBJ2-2; TRBD1 matches 8 bases. CDR1 is SGHRS and CDR2 is YFSETQ in the germline V gene. The CDR3 has 17 residues. With V trimmed by 4 bases and J by 1 base, 9 bases remained unmatched. The CDR3 coding sequence is TGCGCCAGCAGCCCCTCCCGGGACAGGTGGAACACCGGGGAGCTGTTTTTT. Amino acid sequence: CASSPSRDRWNTGELFF.

This clone occurred once. The identical CDR3 is also encoded by other nucleotide sequences in the sample. The V and J genes are TRBV6-2 or TRBV6-3 and TRBJ2-7, with D possibly TRBD2 on 5 matching bases. The CDR3 totals 12 residues. Germline V gene data show CDR1 as MNHEY and CDR2 as SVGEGT. Trimming removed 5 bases from V and 5 bases from J, with 10 bases in between. CDR3 DNA: TGTGCCAGCAGTCAAGGACTCCACGAGCAGTACTTC. It is translated as CASSQGLHEQYF.

The V call is TRBV2, the J call TRBJ1-6; D perhaps matches TRBD1 (6 bases). V gave up 1 base and J gave up 8 bases, with 12 bases separating them. CDR3 length equals 15 residues. Germline V CDR1 and CDR2: SNHLY, FYNNEI. This CDR3 reads CASSEGDNAHSPLHF. Here the CDR3 DNA reads TGTGCCAGCAGTGAAGGGGACAATGCACATTCACCCCTCCACTTT.

Ten or more counts support this clone. The J gene is TRBJ2-1, the V gene TRBV15; 8 bases map to TRBD2. The ends lost 6 bases at V and 8 bases at J; junction bases unmatched: 12. CDR3 length: 15 residues. Per germline, CDR1 LNHNV and CDR2 YYDKDF (reference sequence). The CDR3 sequence is CATSLGRGEADEQFF. Written as DNA, the CDR3 is TGTGCCACCAGTCTCGGGCGGGGGGAAGCGGATGAGCAGTTCTTC.

This clone has only a few counts. The CDR3 DNA sequence: TGTGCCAGCTCCCCAGGACTAGCGGGGGCGGGTGAGCAGTTCTTC. Its protein is CASSPGLAGAGEQFF. V and J are TRBV18 and TRBJ2-1; 13 bases map to TRBD2. Germline loops: CDR1 KGHSH, CDR2 LQKENI. Losses at the gene ends were 6 bases for V and 9 bases for J; bases not matched to a gene: 8. The CDR3 extends over 15 amino acids.

This sequence joins TRBV2 and TRBJ2-1, with D unclear. The CDR3 totals 15 residues. Germline-derived CDR1 and CDR2 are SNHLY and FYNNEI. V was cut by 4 bases and J by 0 bases, with 10 bases left in between. CDR3 bases: TGTGCCAGCAGTGGAAACAGTTCCTCCTACAATGAGCAGTTCTTC. This encodes CASSGNSSSYNEQFF. The entire variable domain, with the rest obtained from reference TRBV2 and TRBJ2-1, is as follows: EPEVTQTPSHQVTQMGQEVILRCVPISNHLYFYWYRQILGQKVEFLVSFYNNEISEKSEIFDDQFSVERPDGSNFTLKIRSTKLEDSAMYFCASSGNSSSYNEQFFGPGTRLTVL.